The 18 T cell receptor beta chains below come from one sample, sequenced in a study of cytomegalovirus exposure and HLA in healthy donors. With 60 Vbeta and 13 Jbeta primers, the PCR was carried out. Using immunoSEQ multiplex PCR, the repertoire was profiled, and TCRdb retains in-frame clones only, with some absent. In the table there are about 160,000 clones, 70% to 80% of which are singletons. Specimen: PBMCs. The origin of the receptors is a man between 25 and 39 years old in good health and CMV-seropositive.

The rearrangement links TRBV7-2 to TRBJ2-1; D gene ambiguous. V was cut by 5 bases and J by 5 bases, with 10 bases left in between. Germline CDR1 reads SGHTA; CDR2 reads FQGNSA. CDR3 size: 13 residues. CDR3 sequence (DNA): TGTGCCAGCAGCCGCCGCGGCAACAATGAGCAGTTCTTC. Translation gives CASSRRGNNEQFF.

The J gene is TRBJ1-1, the V gene TRBV6-5, with D possibly TRBD1 on 5 matching bases. This CDR3 contains 14 residues. Between the trimmed V and J ends, which lost 8 bases and 1 base, there was a span of 14 bases. Looked up from germline, CDR1 is MNHEY and CDR2 is SVGAGI. The CDR3 here is CASRPQGENTEAFF. Here the CDR3 DNA reads TGTGCCAGCCGCCCGCAGGGTGAGAACACTGAAGCTTTCTTT.

This clone was found once. The rearrangement joins TRBV18 to TRBJ2-1; perhaps TRBD1 as D (5 bases). The ends were cut back, 2 bases at V and 3 bases at J, with 8 bases in the middle. Germline CDR1 KGHSH, CDR2 LQKENI. The CDR3 loop spans 14 amino acids. This CDR3 reads CASSPGQGYNEQFF. CDR3 DNA: TGTGCCAGCTCACCAGGGCAGGGCTACAATGAGCAGTTCTTC.

The CDR3 nucleotides are TGTGCCAGCAGAGGACCTGGGACTGATGATCAGCCCCAGCATTTT. Protein sequence: CASRGPGTDDQPQHF. The rearrangement links TRBV27 to TRBJ1-5, with TRBD1 as a possible D gene (5 bases). The V gene's germline CDR1 is MNHEY and CDR2 SMNVEV (reference sequence). The CDR3 sequence is 15 residues long. V was pared by 6 bases and J by 5 bases, with 17 bases between.

V gene TRBV5-8 combines with J gene TRBJ2-5; 8 nucleotides align to TRBD1. This CDR3 has 15 residues. The V gene's germline CDR1 is SGHTS and CDR2 YDEGEE. The V segment lost 3 bases and the J segment 5 bases; nucleotides outside the gene matches: 9. As DNA, the CDR3 is TGTGCCAGCAGCTCAGACAGACAGGGGATGGAGACCCAGTACTTC. Translated: CASSSDRQGMETQYF.

The chain has TRBV25-1 and TRBJ2-2; D may be TRBD1 (6 bases). CDR1 and CDR2 from the germline V gene are MGHDK and SYGVNS. V was clipped by 3 bases and J by 3 bases, with 11 bases between them. The CDR3 length is 15 residues. This chain's CDR3 is CASSDGGRDTGELFF. The CDR3 DNA is TGTGCCAGCAGTGATGGGGGCCGGGACACCGGGGAGCTGTTTTTT.

The chain uses TRBV18 and TRBJ1-2; a weak D match, TRBD1 (5 bases). This CDR3 is 14 amino acids long. Germline lookup yields CDR1 KGHSH and CDR2 LQKENI. Trimming removed 5 bases at V and 6 bases at J, with 16 bases between. The CDR3: CASSFTDDRDGYTF. Here the CDR3 DNA reads TGTGCCAGCTCATTCACCGACGACAGAGATGGCTACACCTTC.

This chain links TRBV28 with TRBJ2-7, with 12 bases identical to TRBD1. With V trimmed by 5 bases and J by 2 bases, 7 bases remained unmatched. This CDR3 has 16 amino acids. The germline gives CDR1 MDHEN, CDR2 SYDVKM. The CDR3 nucleotides read TGTGCCAGCAGTACCCGGGACAGGGGGCTGCCCTACGAGCAGTACTTC. Its protein is CASSTRDRGLPYEQYF.

This clone was found once. The V call is TRBV6-1, the J call TRBJ1-5, with a possible D match to TRBD1 (6 bases). The length of the CDR3 is 15 residues. Germline V CDR1 and CDR2: MNHNS, SASEGT. With 6 bases removed from V and 0 bases from J, the gap between germline ends came to 12 bases. CDR3 nucleotide sequence: TGTGCCAGCAGATCCGGGACACCTAGCAATCAGCCCCAGCATTTT. Translation: CASRSGTPSNQPQHF.

The table lists this clone with a count of one. The rearrangement links TRBV4-1 to TRBJ1-5; unclear D gene. The germline V gene has CDR1 MGHRA and CDR2 YSYEKL. The CDR3 contains 15 residues. Trimming cost V 5 bases and J 0 bases, with 11 bases left between them. CDR3 protein: CASSLRGGSNQPQHF. The DNA of the CDR3 is TGCGCCAGCAGCTTAAGAGGAGGTAGCAATCAGCCCCAGCATTTT.

V and J are TRBV4-1 and TRBJ2-7; TRBD2 matches 12 bases. CDR1 MGHRA and CDR2 YSYEKL come from the germline V gene. The CDR3 length is 17 residues. Trimming took 3 bases from V and 0 from J; bases not matched to a gene: 6. CDR3 DNA: TGCGCCAGCAGCCACCCCGGACTAGCGGGGACCTCCTACGAGCAGTACTTC. As protein: CASSHPGLAGTSYEQYF.

The rearrangement links TRBV6-1 to TRBJ2-5, with 7 bases identical to TRBD2. The V gene's germline CDR1 is MNHNS and CDR2 SASEGT. V lost 6 bases and J lost 0; bases outside the gene matches: 13. The CDR3 length is 17 residues. CDR3 sequence (DNA): TGTGCCAGCAGGGAACGGGGAGGGCTTCAGTACCAAGAGACCCAGTACTTC. Protein product: CASRERGGLQYQETQYF.

In its sample, this clone was seen once. The rearrangement uses TRBV30 and TRBJ2-2; no firm D call. Germline V CDR1 and CDR2: GTSNPN, SVGIG (reference sequence). The CDR3 has 11 amino acids. V lost 5 bases, J lost 6 bases, and 7 bases lay in between. CDR3 nucleotide sequence: TGTGCCTGGTCGGTAGCCGGGGAGCTGTTTTTT. Translating gives CAWSVAGELFF.

The gene calls are TRBV9 and TRBJ2-3; D perhaps matches TRBD2 (6 bases). This CDR3 region has 15 residues. CDR1 SGDLS and CDR2 YYNGEE come from the germline V gene. Trimming cost V 2 bases and J 0 bases, with 10 bases left between them. CDR3 residues: CASSVKGGSTDTQYF. The CDR3, as DNA: TGTGCCAGCAGCGTCAAGGGAGGTAGCACAGATACGCAGTATTTT.

The chain recombines TRBV29-1 with TRBJ2-5; D is possibly TRBD1 (6 bases). The ends were cut back, 3 bases at V and 3 bases at J, with 8 bases in the middle. This CDR3 region has 12 residues. Germline CDR1 reads SQVTM; CDR2 reads ANQGSEA. The CDR3 sequence: CSVEGAEETQYF. For the CDR3, the DNA is TGCAGCGTTGAGGGGGCCGAAGAGACCCAGTACTTC.

This chain uses TRBV4-1 with TRBJ2-3; 7 positions match TRBD1. CDR3 length: 17 residues. From germline, CDR1 is MGHRA and CDR2 YSYEKL. V was pared by 0 bases and J by 3 bases, with 9 bases of the junction left unmatched. The CDR3 DNA reads as TGCGCCAGCAGCCAAGAAAGGGGGACAGCTAAGACAGATACGCAGTATTTT. Encoded protein: CASSQERGTAKTDTQYF.

J is TRBJ1-1 and V is TRBV19; possible D gene TRBD1, 5 bases. V was clipped by 4 bases and J by 8 bases, with 8 bases between them. Germline V gene data show CDR1 as LNHDA and CDR2 as SQIVND (reference sequence). The CDR3 consists of 11 residues. The chain's CDR3 is CASSTGAEAFF. The DNA of the CDR3 is TGTGCCAGTAGTACTGGGGCAGAAGCTTTCTTT.

The J gene is TRBJ2-5, the V gene TRBV7-9; 7 nucleotides line up with TRBD2. In germline, CDR1 is SEHNR, CDR2 FQNEAQ (reference sequence). The ends lost 5 bases at V and 3 bases at J; junction bases unmatched: 6. CDR3 length: 14 amino acids. Written as DNA, the CDR3 is TGTGCCAGCAGCGGGGGACTACTAAAAGAGACCCAGTACTTC. Protein product: CASSGGLLKETQYF.